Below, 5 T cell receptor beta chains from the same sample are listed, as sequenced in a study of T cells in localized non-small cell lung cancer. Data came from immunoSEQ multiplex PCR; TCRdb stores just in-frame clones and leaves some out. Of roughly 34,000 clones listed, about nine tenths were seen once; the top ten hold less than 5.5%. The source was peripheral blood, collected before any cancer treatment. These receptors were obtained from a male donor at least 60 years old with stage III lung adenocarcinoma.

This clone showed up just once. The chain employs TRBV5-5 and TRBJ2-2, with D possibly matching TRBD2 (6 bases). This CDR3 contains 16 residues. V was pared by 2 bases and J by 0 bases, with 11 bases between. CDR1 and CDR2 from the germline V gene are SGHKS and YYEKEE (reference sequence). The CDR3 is CASSFLGTSNTGELFF. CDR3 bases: TGTGCCAGCAGCTTTCTTGGGACTTCGAACACCGGGGAGCTGTTTTTT.

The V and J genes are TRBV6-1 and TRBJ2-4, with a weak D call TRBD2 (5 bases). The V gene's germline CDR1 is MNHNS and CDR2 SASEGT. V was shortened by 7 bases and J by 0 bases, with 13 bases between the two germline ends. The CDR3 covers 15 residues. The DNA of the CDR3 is TGTGCCAGCACCCTTGGCAGCGGAGCCAAAAACATTCAGTACTTC. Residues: CASTLGSGAKNIQYF.

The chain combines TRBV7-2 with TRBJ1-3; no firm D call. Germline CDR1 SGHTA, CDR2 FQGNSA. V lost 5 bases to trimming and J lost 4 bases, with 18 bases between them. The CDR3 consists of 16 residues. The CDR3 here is CASSVTVLTAGNTIYF. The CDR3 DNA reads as TGTGCCAGCAGCGTAACAGTCCTGACGGCGGGAAACACCATATATTTT.

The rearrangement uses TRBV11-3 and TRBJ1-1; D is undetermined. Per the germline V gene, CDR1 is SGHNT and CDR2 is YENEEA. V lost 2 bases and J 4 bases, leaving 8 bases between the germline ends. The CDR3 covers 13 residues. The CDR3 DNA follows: TGTGCCAGCAGCTTAAATAGCCGCACTGAAGCTTTCTTT. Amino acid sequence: CASSLNSRTEAFF.

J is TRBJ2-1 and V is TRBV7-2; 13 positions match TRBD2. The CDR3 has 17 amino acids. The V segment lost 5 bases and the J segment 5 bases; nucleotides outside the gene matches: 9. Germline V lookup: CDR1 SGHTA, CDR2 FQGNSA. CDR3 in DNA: TGTGCCAGCAGCCCCGGACTAGCGGGAGATATCGACAATGAGCAGTTCTTC. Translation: CASSPGLAGDIDNEQFF.